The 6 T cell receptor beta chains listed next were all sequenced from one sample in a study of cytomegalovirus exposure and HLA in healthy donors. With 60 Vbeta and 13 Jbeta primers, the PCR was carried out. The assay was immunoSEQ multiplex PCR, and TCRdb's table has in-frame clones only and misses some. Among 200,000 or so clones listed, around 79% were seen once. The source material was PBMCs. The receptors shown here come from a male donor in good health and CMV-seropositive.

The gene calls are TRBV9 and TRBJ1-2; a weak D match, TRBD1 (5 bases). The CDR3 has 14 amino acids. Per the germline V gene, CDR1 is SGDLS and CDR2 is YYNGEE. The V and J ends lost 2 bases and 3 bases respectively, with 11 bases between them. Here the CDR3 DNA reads TGTGCCAGCAGCGTCGAACAGGACGACTATGGCTACACCTTC. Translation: CASSVEQDDYGYTF.

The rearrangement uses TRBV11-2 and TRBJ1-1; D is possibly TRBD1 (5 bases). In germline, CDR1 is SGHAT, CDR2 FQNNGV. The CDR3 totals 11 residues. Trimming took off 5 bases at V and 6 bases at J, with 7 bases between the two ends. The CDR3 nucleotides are TGTGCCAGCAGCCTGGGGCCTGAAGCTTTCTTT. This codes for CASSLGPEAFF.

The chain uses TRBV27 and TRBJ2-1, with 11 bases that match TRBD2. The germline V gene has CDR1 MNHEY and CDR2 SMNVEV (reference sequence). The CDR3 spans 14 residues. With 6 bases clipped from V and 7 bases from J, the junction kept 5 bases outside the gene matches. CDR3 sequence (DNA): TGTGCCAGCAGAGGGCTAGCGGGAGGAAATGAGCAGTTCTTC. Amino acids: CASRGLAGGNEQFF.

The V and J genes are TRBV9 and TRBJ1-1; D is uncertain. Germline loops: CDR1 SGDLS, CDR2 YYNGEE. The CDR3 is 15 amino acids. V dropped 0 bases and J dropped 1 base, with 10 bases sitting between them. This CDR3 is CASSVAGGRNTEAFF. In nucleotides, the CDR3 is TGTGCCAGCAGCGTAGCGGGTGGGAGGAACACTGAAGCTTTCTTT.

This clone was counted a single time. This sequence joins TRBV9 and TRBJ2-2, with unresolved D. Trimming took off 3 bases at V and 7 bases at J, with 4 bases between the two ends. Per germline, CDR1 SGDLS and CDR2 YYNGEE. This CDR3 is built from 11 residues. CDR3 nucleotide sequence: TGTGCCAGCAGCGCCGGCGGGGAGCTGTTTTTT. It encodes CASSAGGELFF.

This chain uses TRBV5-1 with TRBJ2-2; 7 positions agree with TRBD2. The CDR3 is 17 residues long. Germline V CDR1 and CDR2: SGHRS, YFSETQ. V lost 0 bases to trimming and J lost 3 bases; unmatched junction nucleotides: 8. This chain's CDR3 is CASSLDPGGQDTGELFF. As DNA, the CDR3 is TGCGCCAGCAGCTTGGACCCGGGAGGCCAGGACACCGGGGAGCTGTTTTTT.